The clone carrying this T cell receptor beta chain was picked up a small number of times. Its target is unknown. This CDR3 region has 17 residues. Germline V gene data show CDR1 as MNHEY and CDR2 as SMNVEV (reference sequence). J gave up 8 bases and V 5 bases, and 13 bases lay outside the gene matches. The sample comes from a study of T cells in Graves' hyperthyroidism and ophthalmopathy. Study information: At initial diagnosis, before any treatment had begun, peripheral blood was obtained.

Study results and caveats: Separating ophthalmopathy from stable hyperthyroidism was achieved by a 13 V-J model.

These patients, aged 18 to 65, had recently diagnosed hyperthyroidism lasting under 2 months. Using RNA transcripts as the source, TCR beta CDR3 regions were amplified. During a first-round RT-PCR of the TCR CDR3, the HTBI primer set was used. TCRdb re-called the multiplex PCR reads with MiXCR, one entry per CDR3 protein. The sample lists about 570,000 distinct CDR3 sequences, approximately 15% occurring once. The clonotype comes from a woman aged 40 to 50 with Graves' hyperthyroidism. Sequenced material: blood. The rearrangement uses TRBV27 and TRBJ2-1, with 12 nucleotides matching TRBD2. The DNA of the CDR3 is TGTGCCAGCAGTCCCTTACGGACTAGCGGGATTGGAGATGAGCAGTTCTTC. Protein product: CASSPLRTSGIGDEQFF.